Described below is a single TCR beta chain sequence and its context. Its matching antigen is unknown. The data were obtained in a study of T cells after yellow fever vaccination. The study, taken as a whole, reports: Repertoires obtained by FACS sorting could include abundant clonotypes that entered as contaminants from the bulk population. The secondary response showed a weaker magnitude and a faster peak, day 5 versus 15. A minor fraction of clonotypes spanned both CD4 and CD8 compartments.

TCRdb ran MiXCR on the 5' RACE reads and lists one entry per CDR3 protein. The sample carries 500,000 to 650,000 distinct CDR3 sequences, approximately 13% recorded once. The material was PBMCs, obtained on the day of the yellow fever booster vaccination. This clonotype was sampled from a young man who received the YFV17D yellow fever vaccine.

The CDR3 DNA reads TGCGCCAGCACCCCAGCGGGAGTTACAGATACGCAGTATTTT. This sequence encodes CASTPAGVTDTQYF. V usage is TRBV5-1 and J usage is TRBJ2-3; 8 nucleotides match TRBD2. This CDR3 is built from 14 residues. Germline CDR1 SGHRS, CDR2 YFSETQ. Germline trimming cut 6 bases from V and 3 bases from J; bases unmatched to any gene: 6.